This T cell receptor (beta chain) appears in the sequencing data of a study of T cells in Graves' hyperthyroidism and ophthalmopathy. Background on the study: Once the initial diagnosis was made, peripheral blood was obtained before any treatment.

In regard to this clonotype: Antigen: not known.

Overall study findings and caveats: The model predicted ophthalmopathy a median around 6 months before onset.

Aged 18 to 65, the patients had hyperthyroidism that was newly diagnosed and had lasted under 2 months. Per germline, CDR1 MGHRA and CDR2 YSYEKL. The CDR3 has 17 amino acids. After removal of 0 bases from V and 8 bases from J, the junction contained 15 bases not matched to a gene. RNA transcripts were the template for amplifying TCR beta CDR3 regions. The HTBI set primed first-round TCR CDR3 RT-PCR. TCRdb independently ran MiXCR on the multiplex PCR reads; one entry per CDR3 protein. The sample yields under 650,000 distinct CDR3 sequences, 15% to 20% seen once. The rearrangement links TRBV4-1 to TRBJ1-2, with TRBD1 matching over 7 bases. The clonotype comes from a young woman with Graves' hyperthyroidism. Sequenced input: blood. The CDR3 DNA is TGCGCCAGCAGCCAAGATCTCGAGGGGGCGTCATCTCGGGGCTACACCTTC. Translation gives CASSQDLEGASSRGYTF.